These 24 T cell receptor beta chains originate from one sample sequenced in a study of cytomegalovirus exposure and HLA in healthy donors. PCR involved 60 Vbeta and 13 Jbeta primers. TCRdb keeps only in-frame clones here, not all; method: immunoSEQ multiplex PCR. The sample consists of around 79,000 clones, under 85% of them appearing once. The material sequenced was PBMCs. The receptors were sampled from a woman aged 40 to 50 in good health and CMV-seropositive.

The chain couples TRBV19 to TRBJ1-2, with 8 positions matching TRBD1. Germline loops: CDR1 LNHDA, CDR2 SQIVND (reference sequence). J lost 7 bases, V lost 9 bases, and 10 bases had no gene match. The CDR3 runs to 13 residues. CDR3 bases: TGTGCCAGCGCTCGGGCAGGGGGCCTTGGCTACACCTTC. Its translation is CASARAGGLGYTF.

The chain has TRBV7-2 and TRBJ1-4, with D possibly being TRBD1 (5 bases). This CDR3 is 16 amino acids long. The germline V and J ends were trimmed by 8 bases and 6 bases, with 22 bases remaining between them. Germline CDR1 SGHTA, CDR2 FQGNSA. The CDR3 spells CASSLTGQGSYEKLFF. The CDR3, as DNA: TGTGCCAGCTCCCTCACCGGGCAGGGATCGTATGAAAAACTGTTTTTT.

The chain recombines TRBV5-8 with TRBJ1-5; 8 bases match TRBD1. The germline V gene has CDR1 SGHTS and CDR2 YDEGEE. The CDR3 contains 16 residues. The ends lost 4 bases at V and 4 bases at J; junction bases unmatched: 10. In DNA form, the CDR3 reads TGTGCCAGCAGCCGTTCCGGACAGGGAGGTAATCAGCCCCAGCATTTT. This gives the protein CASSRSGQGGNQPQHF.

This clone was picked up a small number of times. CDR3 in DNA: TGTGCCAGCAGGGGGGGTGGCACAGATACGCAGTATTTT. Amino acid sequence: CASRGGGTDTQYF. The chain has TRBV5-4 and TRBJ2-3, with a possible D match to TRBD2 (6 bases). The CDR3 loop spans 13 amino acids. V was shortened by 5 bases and J by 1 base, with 8 bases between the two germline ends. Germline CDR1 reads SGHNT; CDR2 reads YYREEE (reference sequence).

A note on this clone: One junction end disagrees with the germline gene, perhaps due to a read error. This rearrangement joins TRBV27 to TRBJ2-6; D not certain. There are 15 residues in the CDR3. Germline V gene data show CDR1 as MNHEY and CDR2 as SMNVEV (reference sequence). The CDR3 loop reads CASSLLNSGANVLTF. Here the CDR3 DNA reads TGTGCCAGCAGTCTGCTAAACTCTGGTGCCAACGTCCTGACTTTC.

This clone has a handful of counts. The rearrangement joins TRBV28 to TRBJ1-3, with D possibly being TRBD1 (5 bases). Trimming cost V 3 bases and J 6 bases, with 12 bases left between them. This CDR3 region has 14 residues. Germline V CDR1 and CDR2: MDHEN, SYDVKM. The CDR3 DNA follows: TGTGCCAGCAGTTTCAGGGTGCAGGAAAACACCATATATTTT. The encoded protein is CASSFRVQENTIYF.

The chain carries TRBV7-6 and TRBJ1-1, with D perhaps matching TRBD1 (6 bases). CDR1 and CDR2 from the germline V gene are SGHVS and FNYEAQ. Trimming stripped 1 base from V and 1 base from J, with 13 bases between. The CDR3 has 16 residues. This chain's CDR3 is CASSLVPGGQNTEAFF. The CDR3 bases are TGTGCCAGCAGCTTAGTGCCGGGGGGGCAGAACACTGAAGCTTTCTTT.

The CDR3 loop is CASSYRAGGNKETQYF. DNA for the CDR3: TGTGCCAGCAGCTACCGAGCGGGAGGGAATAAGGAGACCCAGTACTTC. The chain recombines TRBV5-6 with TRBJ2-5; 10 bases line up with TRBD2. Germline CDR1 and CDR2: SGHDT and YYEEEE. V gave up 3 bases and J gave up 5 bases; unmatched junction bases: 10. The CDR3 consists of 16 residues. Full variable domain (rest looked up from reference TRBV5-6 and TRBJ2-5): DAGVTQSPTHLIKTRGQQVTLRCSPKSGHDTVSWYQQALGQGPQFIFQYYEEEERQRGNFPDRFSGHQFPNYSSELNVNALLLGDSALYLCASSYRAGGNKETQYFGPGTRLLVL.

The chain recombines TRBV2 with TRBJ1-1, with 7 bases matching TRBD1. CDR3 length equals 14 residues. With V trimmed by 5 bases and J by 1 base, 4 bases remained unmatched. Germline values: CDR1 SNHLY, CDR2 FYNNEI. The CDR3 DNA is TGTGCCAGCAGTCTCAGGGGGTGGAACACTGAAGCTTTCTTT. Translated: CASSLRGWNTEAFF.

J is TRBJ2-6 and V is TRBV4-3; D not certain. Trimming stripped 1 base from V and 0 bases from J, with 4 bases between. The germline V gene encodes CDR1 LGHNA and CDR2 YSLEER. The CDR3 extends over 15 amino acids. For the CDR3, the DNA is TGCGCCAGCAGCCAAGGTCGCTCTGGGGCCAACGTCCTGACTTTC. Its protein is CASSQGRSGANVLTF.

This clone was counted many times. This chain uses TRBV2 with TRBJ2-1, with TRBD2 matching over 11 bases. In germline, CDR1 is SNHLY, CDR2 FYNNEI. The J segment lost 2 bases and the V segment lost 6 bases, leaving 0 bases of the junction unmatched. The CDR3 runs 14 residues. The CDR3 sequence is CASRGLAAYNEQFF. The CDR3 bases are TGTGCCAGCAGGGGACTAGCGGCCTACAATGAGCAGTTCTTC.

This sequence joins TRBV30 and TRBJ2-7; TRBD1 matches 7 bases. CDR3 length: 17 residues. V was pared by 0 bases and J by 7 bases, with 18 bases of the junction left unmatched. Germline V CDR1 and CDR2: GTSNPN, SVGIG (reference sequence). CDR3 sequence (DNA): TGTGCCTGGAGTGTATCTTCAGGGGGAGTTTCTCCTCGGGAGCAGTACTTC. Translating gives CAWSVSSGGVSPREQYF.

V is TRBV19 and J is TRBJ2-7, with 7 bases identical to TRBD2. The CDR3 is 15 amino acids. J lost 2 bases, V lost 5 bases, and 9 bases had no gene match. Germline loops: CDR1 LNHDA, CDR2 SQIVND (reference sequence). The CDR3 is CASSFRASGAYEQYF. Here the CDR3 DNA reads TGTGCCAGTAGTTTTCGGGCTAGCGGAGCCTACGAGCAGTACTTC.

This chain uses TRBV4-2 with TRBJ2-2; 10 bases match TRBD2. The CDR3 runs to 19 residues. Germline CDR1 LGHNA, CDR2 YNFKEQ. Losses at the gene ends were 0 bases for V and 7 bases for J; bases not matched to a gene: 14. The CDR3 loop is CASSQDRGGAGGRGGELFF. The CDR3 region has the DNA TGTGCCAGCAGCCAAGATCGGGGTGGAGCGGGGGGGCGAGGCGGGGAGCTGTTTTTT.

V usage is TRBV5-6 and J usage is TRBJ2-1, with D possibly being TRBD1 (6 bases). V shed 5 bases and J shed 5 bases, with 8 bases lying between them. The length of the CDR3 is 12 residues. CDR1 and CDR2 (germline): SGHDT, YYEEEE. CDR3 residues: CASRKGDNEQFF. The CDR3 DNA reads as TGTGCCAGCAGGAAGGGGGACAATGAGCAGTTCTTC.

The rearrangement uses TRBV6-1 and TRBJ1-1; D remains ambiguous. This CDR3 spans 15 amino acids. Germline values: CDR1 MNHNS, CDR2 SASEGT. V lost 0 bases to trimming and J lost 6 bases, with 14 bases between them. The CDR3 nucleotides are TGTGCCAGCAGTGAAGCGCTATCGTACCTGCCTGAAGCTTTCTTT. Its protein product is CASSEALSYLPEAFF.

The chain has TRBV7-8 and TRBJ2-3, with TRBD1 matching over 7 bases. Germline CDR1 is SGHVS and CDR2 is FQNEAQ. The CDR3 runs to 16 residues. J was trimmed by 1 base and V by 5 bases; bases with no gene match: 9. CDR3 DNA sequence: TGTGCCAGCAGCCGACTTACAGGGGTCGGCACAGATACGCAGTATTTT. Translating it yields CASSRLTGVGTDTQYF. Full variable domain (outside the CDR3, taken from reference TRBV7-8 and TRBJ2-3): GAGVSQSPRYKVAKRGQDVALRCDPISGHVSLFWYQQALGQGPEFLTYFQNEAQLDKSGLPSDRFFAERPEGSVSTLKIQRTQQEDSAVYLCASSRLTGVGTDTQYFGPGTRLTVL.

This clone was counted a few times. The genes are TRBV7-9 and TRBJ1-2, with TRBD1 as a possible D gene (5 bases). This CDR3 comprises 15 residues. Germline lookup yields CDR1 SEHNR and CDR2 FQNEAQ (reference sequence). V shed 5 bases and J shed 1 base, with 14 bases lying between them. This chain's CDR3 is CASSPQGGINYGYTF. CDR3 nucleotides: TGTGCCAGCAGCCCGCAGGGAGGAATTAACTATGGCTACACCTTC.

The chain combines TRBV4-3 with TRBJ1-2, with 7 positions matching TRBD1. Germline loops: CDR1 LGHNA, CDR2 YSLEER. The V and J ends lost 0 bases and 8 bases, in that order; junction bases with no gene match: 9. The CDR3 contains 15 residues. CDR3 sequence (DNA): TGCGCCAGCAGCCAAGATAGGGGGCAGGGGCTGGGCTACACCTTC. This encodes CASSQDRGQGLGYTF.

The V call is TRBV6-6, the J call TRBJ1-2; perhaps TRBD1 as D (5 bases). V lost 9 bases and J 4 bases, leaving 18 bases between the germline ends. This CDR3 region has 14 residues. Germline assignment: CDR1 MNHNY and CDR2 SVGAGI (reference sequence). CDR3 residues: CASLPSGIGYGYTF. CDR3 sequence (DNA): TGTGCCAGTTTACCCTCAGGGATCGGCTATGGCTACACCTTC.

The V call is TRBV19, the J call TRBJ1-3; D unclear. V lost 7 bases to trimming and J lost 4 bases, with 14 bases between them. The CDR3 has 14 amino acids. CDR1 and CDR2 from the germline V gene are LNHDA and SQIVND (reference sequence). Here the CDR3 reads CASTSGSSGNTIYF. Here the CDR3 DNA reads TGTGCCAGTACCAGCGGGTCCTCCGGAAACACCATATATTTT.

The chain employs TRBV27 and TRBJ2-7, with TRBD1 matching 8 bases. V lost 5 bases to trimming and J lost 4 bases; unmatched junction nucleotides: 7. Germline V gene data show CDR1 as MNHEY and CDR2 as SMNVEV (reference sequence). The CDR3 runs 14 residues. This CDR3 reads CASSPGTGLYEQYF. For the CDR3, the DNA is TGTGCCAGCAGTCCCGGGACAGGACTGTACGAGCAGTACTTC.

The genes are TRBV4-3 and TRBJ2-1; 10 nucleotides line up with TRBD2. Germline CDR1 is LGHNA and CDR2 is YSLEER. The V and J ends lost 3 bases and 8 bases, in that order; junction bases with no gene match: 7. This CDR3 has 15 amino acids. The CDR3 is CASSQGTSVLHEQFF. CDR3 nucleotides: TGCGCCAGCAGCCAGGGGACTAGCGTACTCCATGAGCAGTTCTTC.

The V call is TRBV10-3, the J call TRBJ1-1, with D maybe TRBD1 (6 bases). The CDR3 loop spans 13 amino acids. Germline CDR1 and CDR2: ENHRY and SYGVKD. V was pared by 4 bases and J by 8 bases, with 14 bases between. The CDR3 reads CAISGGPEGEAFF. The DNA for the CDR3 is TGTGCCATCAGTGGGGGGCCGGAAGGGGAAGCTTTCTTT.